Presented here are 32 T cell receptor beta chains from one specimen sequenced in a study of CD8+ T cells in alopecia areata. Sequencing templates came from extracted RNA that was reverse transcribed into cDNA. The method was immunoSEQ multiplex PCR; TCRdb's version includes in-frame clones alone and lacks a portion of them. Here the sample spans approximately 160,000 clones, 60% being singletons. Treatment noted: oral pan-JAK inhibitor, 5-10 mg twice daily. The sample in question was CD4+ T cells sorted from blood, obtained at week 24, from a patient treated with tofacitinib. The receptors were sampled from a human donor with alopecia areata.

This clone was seen a single time. Here the CDR3 reads CASSLNPAEAGDTQYF. The CDR3 coding sequence is TGCGCCAGCAGCTTGAATCCAGCCGAAGCTGGAGATACGCAGTATTTT. The chain has TRBV5-1 and TRBJ2-3, with no clear D. Per the germline V gene, CDR1 is SGHRS and CDR2 is YFSETQ. V lost 1 base and J lost 5, with 17 bases in between. The CDR3 loop spans 16 amino acids.

The chain couples TRBV27 to TRBJ2-3; 8 nucleotides match TRBD1. This CDR3 comprises 12 residues. Germline lookup yields CDR1 MNHEY and CDR2 SMNVEV (reference sequence). The V segment lost 7 bases and the J segment 4 bases; nucleotides outside the gene matches: 1. The CDR3, as DNA: TGTGCCAGCACAGGGGGCGCAGATACGCAGTATTTT. Translated: CASTGGADTQYF.

This sequence joins TRBV5-1 and TRBJ2-7; D may be TRBD1 (5 bases). In germline, CDR1 is SGHRS, CDR2 YFSETQ. V dropped 0 bases and J dropped 0 bases, with 10 bases sitting between them. This CDR3 has 15 residues. CDR3: CASSLEAGRSYEQYF. CDR3 coding DNA: TGCGCCAGCAGCTTGGAGGCAGGGCGCTCCTACGAGCAGTACTTC.

This chain connects TRBV7-3 to TRBJ2-7; TRBD1 agrees at 8 bases. After removal of 5 bases from V and 5 bases from J, the junction contained 11 bases not matched to a gene. The CDR3 runs 15 residues. Germline V gives CDR1 SGHTA, CDR2 FQGTGA. The DNA of the CDR3 is TGTGCCAGCAGCCCGCAGGGGGCAGATATCCACGAGCAGTACTTC. It specifies CASSPQGADIHEQYF.

The chain has TRBV6-1 and TRBJ2-1; D is possibly TRBD2 (5 bases). Germline CDR1 reads MNHNS; CDR2 reads SASEGT. Trimming took off 6 bases at V and 4 bases at J, with 10 bases between the two ends. The CDR3 has 13 amino acids. The CDR3 spells CASSGDFYNEQFF. The DNA of the CDR3 is TGTGCCAGCAGCGGGGATTTTTACAATGAGCAGTTCTTC.

This clone was counted only a few times. The genes are TRBV10-3 and TRBJ2-5; TRBD2 is a possible D gene (5 bases). CDR3 length: 13 residues. CDR1 and CDR2 from the germline V gene are ENHRY and SYGVKD. Deletions cut 3 bases from V and 4 bases from J, with 9 bases between. The CDR3 here is CAISDPGGETQYF. CDR3 nucleotides: TGTGCCATCAGTGATCCTGGAGGAGAGACCCAGTACTTC.

This rearrangement joins TRBV7-2 to TRBJ2-2; D call uncertain. Trimming pared 1 base from V and 5 bases from J, leaving 11 bases between. CDR3 length: 15 amino acids. In germline, CDR1 is SGHTA, CDR2 FQGNSA. This chain's CDR3 is CASSLVLFGTGELFF. In DNA, the CDR3 is TGTGCCAGCAGCTTAGTCCTTTTTGGGACCGGGGAGCTGTTTTTT.

Ten or more counts support this clone. J is TRBJ1-6 and V is TRBV18, with unresolved D. The CDR3 is 16 residues long. Trimming stripped 3 bases from V and 5 bases from J, with 14 bases between. Germline lookup yields CDR1 KGHSH and CDR2 LQKENI. CDR3 in DNA: TGTGCCAGCTCACCCGGTACTCAGACTGATAATTCACCCCTCCACTTT. Protein product: CASSPGTQTDNSPLHF.

This clone was picked up one time. The J gene is TRBJ1-2, the V gene TRBV10-3, with 7 bases fitting TRBD1. The CDR3 is 13 amino acids. V gave up 10 bases and J gave up 5 bases; unmatched junction bases: 10. Germline CDR1 reads ENHRY; CDR2 reads SYGVKD. The CDR3 region has the DNA TGTGCCACCACAGGGGCATTGCGGTATGGCTACACCTTC. It codes for CATTGALRYGYTF.

The chain employs TRBV6-5 and TRBJ1-2; no clear D gene. The CDR3 length is 13 residues. Trimming stripped 5 bases from V and 0 bases from J, with 7 bases between. Looked up from germline, CDR1 is MNHEY and CDR2 is SVGAGI. The chain's CDR3 is CASSPSSNYGYTF. The CDR3 DNA sequence: TGTGCCAGCAGTCCCTCCTCTAACTATGGCTACACCTTC.

This clone was counted between two and nine times. CDR3 residues: CASSTGLGQPQHF. The CDR3 region has the DNA TGTGCCAGCAGCACAGGGCTGGGTCAGCCCCAGCATTTT. The chain combines TRBV6-6 with TRBJ1-5; maybe TRBD1 (6 bases). The V gene lost 6 bases and the J gene lost 6 bases, with 12 bases spanning the gap. This CDR3 spans 13 amino acids. Per germline, CDR1 MNHNY and CDR2 SVGAGI (reference sequence).

This chain's CDR3 is CASSRTSGGYEQYF. The CDR3 DNA reads TGTGCCAGCAGCCGGACTAGCGGGGGTTACGAGCAGTACTTC. This chain joins TRBV11-1 and TRBJ2-7; TRBD2 matches 13 bases. The V gene end was trimmed by 5 bases and the J gene end by 4 bases; junction bases not matched to a gene: 2. CDR1 and CDR2 (germline): SGHAT, FQDESV (reference sequence). This CDR3 has 14 amino acids.

This clone was seen only a few times. The chain recombines TRBV7-9 with TRBJ1-3; D ambiguous. Per germline, CDR1 SEHNR and CDR2 FQNEAQ (reference sequence). CDR3 size: 14 residues. V lost 2 bases and J lost 0, with 5 bases in between. CDR3 sequence (DNA): TGTGCCAGCAGCTTATCAAGCTCTGGAAACACCATATATTTT. It yields the protein CASSLSSSGNTIYF.

This sequence joins TRBV4-1 and TRBJ2-2; 9 nucleotides match TRBD1. V lost 4 bases to trimming and J lost 2 bases; unmatched junction nucleotides: 11. CDR3 length: 18 residues. Germline values: CDR1 MGHRA, CDR2 YSYEKL. CDR3 loop: CASSPSGTGLVNTGELFF. The CDR3 DNA follows: TGCGCCAGCAGCCCCTCCGGGACAGGGTTAGTCAACACCGGGGAGCTGTTTTTT.

V is TRBV20-1 and J is TRBJ1-4; D is unresolved. CDR1 is DFQATT and CDR2 is SNEGSKA in the germline V gene (reference sequence). V lost 0 bases and J 10 bases, leaving 3 bases between the germline ends. The CDR3 runs 10 residues. The CDR3 nucleotides read TGCAGTGCTAGAGAGAGAAAACTGTTTTTT. It specifies CSARERKLFF.

This clone was observed many times. This chain joins TRBV2 and TRBJ1-3; D is undetermined. V shed 6 bases and J shed 0 bases, with 9 bases lying between them. Germline V gene data show CDR1 as SNHLY and CDR2 as FYNNEI. This CDR3 region has 14 residues. The CDR3 sequence is CASSPDLSGNTIYF. The CDR3 coding sequence is TGTGCCAGCAGCCCCGACCTCTCTGGAAACACCATATATTTT. Looking up the rest from reference TRBV2 and TRBJ1-3 gives the full variable domain: EPEVTQTPSHQVTQMGQEVILRCVPISNHLYFYWYRQILGQKVEFLVSFYNNEISEKSEIFDDQFSVERPDGSNFTLKIRSTKLEDSAMYFCASSPDLSGNTIYFGEGSWLTVV.

This chain links TRBV5-8 with TRBJ2-7, with a tentative D call TRBD1 (5 bases). CDR1 and CDR2 from the germline V gene are SGHTS and YDEGEE. V was cut by 4 bases and J by 7 bases, with 9 bases left in between. This CDR3 has 11 residues. DNA of the CDR3: TGTGCCAGCAGCATTAGACAGGAGCAGTACTTC. Encoded protein: CASSIRQEQYF.

This chain uses TRBV4-1 with TRBJ1-3, with D hard to call. V was shortened by 1 base and J by 4 bases, with 14 bases between the two germline ends. The CDR3 totals 16 residues. CDR1 is MGHRA and CDR2 is YSYEKL in the germline V gene. CDR3 amino acids: CASSQVSRVGGNTIYF. CDR3 DNA: TGCGCCAGCAGCCAAGTATCACGGGTGGGGGGAAACACCATATATTTT.

CDR3: CSPYLQGINQPQHF. CDR3 coding DNA: TGCAGCCCTTACCTTCAGGGGATTAATCAGCCCCAGCATTTT. The chain employs TRBV29-1 and TRBJ1-5, with D possibly TRBD1 on 6 matching bases. This CDR3 spans 14 amino acids. Germline CDR1 SQVTM, CDR2 ANQGSEA. V was pared by 8 bases and J by 4 bases, with 18 bases between.

This clone showed up just a few times. Other DNA sequences in this sample translate to the same CDR3. The chain carries TRBV5-1 and TRBJ1-5; D is uncertain. From germline, CDR1 is SGHRS and CDR2 YFSETQ. The CDR3 is 14 residues long. Trimming cost V 0 bases and J 2 bases, with 6 bases left between them. The CDR3 DNA reads as TGCGCCAGCAGCTTGGGCGGGGGCAATCAGCCCCAGCATTTT. Translating gives CASSLGGGNQPQHF.

The rearrangement uses TRBV4-1 and TRBJ2-6; a weak D match, TRBD2 (7 bases). CDR1 MGHRA and CDR2 YSYEKL come from the germline V gene. Trimming stripped 0 bases from V and 0 bases from J, with 18 bases between. The CDR3 runs 20 residues. The DNA of the CDR3 is TGCGCCAGCAGCCAAGATCCCCCGGGGGGCTTGTCCTCTGGGGCCAACGTCCTGACTTTC. Protein: CASSQDPPGGLSSGANVLTF.

This clone showed up just once. V gene TRBV7-8 combines with J gene TRBJ2-4; 7 bases are a match to TRBD2. Germline assignment: CDR1 SGHVS and CDR2 FQNEAQ. CDR3 size: 18 residues. Unmatched junction bases numbered 16, after V lost 5 bases and J lost 3 bases. CDR3 loop: CASSTGRFGSFVKNIQYF. The CDR3 nucleotides read TGTGCCAGCAGCACCGGGAGGTTCGGGAGTTTTGTCAAAAACATTCAGTACTTC.

With regard to this clone: At the DNA level, this CDR3 is encoded by other sequences in the same sample as well. This chain links TRBV20-1 with TRBJ2-7; D is uncertain. V was pared by 3 bases and J by 7 bases, with 10 bases between. This CDR3 contains 11 residues. In germline, CDR1 is DFQATT, CDR2 SNEGSKA (reference sequence). For the CDR3, the DNA is TGCAGTGCTAGCGTTCTGTCGGAGCAGTACTTC. Encoded protein: CSASVLSEQYF.

This chain uses TRBV6-6 with TRBJ2-2, with 9 nucleotides matching TRBD2. Germline CDR1 reads MNHNY; CDR2 reads SVGAGI (reference sequence). This CDR3 is built from 15 residues. V shed 6 bases and J 6 bases; nucleotides not matched to a gene: 8. CDR3 sequence: CASRQTGLASGELFF. The CDR3 DNA follows: TGTGCCAGCAGGCAAACGGGACTAGCTTCCGGGGAGCTGTTTTTT.

The V and J genes are TRBV6-9 and TRBJ1-5; D remains ambiguous. Germline V lookup: CDR1 MNHGY, CDR2 SVAAGI. The CDR3 has 12 amino acids. Trimming took 2 bases from V and 5 from J, leaving 4 bases between them. CDR3 residues: CASSYRYQPQHF. In DNA, the CDR3 is TGTGCCAGCAGTTATCGCTATCAGCCCCAGCATTTT.

The table lists this clone with a few counts. V usage is TRBV29-1 and J usage is TRBJ2-5; TRBD1 matches at 10 bases. The CDR3 has 14 residues. Germline values: CDR1 SQVTM, CDR2 ANQGSEA. The trim removed 4 bases at V and 5 bases at J, leaving 7 bases unmatched. CDR3 sequence (DNA): TGCAGCGTTGGGCGGACAGGGGGGCGGGAGACCCAGTACTTC. This encodes CSVGRTGGRETQYF.

In its sample, this clone was seen a few times. V gene TRBV29-1 combines with J gene TRBJ1-5; D possibly corresponds to TRBD1 (5 bases). CDR3 length equals 13 residues. Germline-derived CDR1 and CDR2 are SQVTM and ANQGSEA. V lost 4 bases, J lost 4 bases, and 11 bases lay in between. The CDR3 region has the DNA TGCAGCGTTGGGGACGGAGATAATCAGCCCCAGCATTTT. Its protein product is CSVGDGDNQPQHF. The whole variable domain, filled in from reference TRBV29-1 and TRBJ1-5, reads SAVISQKPSRDICQRGTSLTIQCQVDSQVTMMFWYRQQPGQSLTLIATANQGSEATYESGFVIDKFPISRPNLTFSTLTVSNMSPEDSSIYLCSVGDGDNQPQHFGDGTRLSIL.

This clone was recorded a few times. V and J are TRBV7-2 and TRBJ2-7; TRBD1 might be the D (6 bases). The V gene lost 5 bases and the J gene lost 3 bases, with 20 bases spanning the gap. CDR1 is SGHTA, CDR2 FQGNSA, per germline. The CDR3 is 16 amino acids. CDR3 region: CASSPVDRQGLYEQYF. CDR3 coding DNA: TGTGCCAGCAGCCCAGTAGACAGGCAAGGGCTCTACGAGCAGTACTTC.

This rearrangement joins TRBV6-6 to TRBJ1-6; the match to TRBD1 covers 7 bases. Germline CDR1 reads MNHNY; CDR2 reads SVGAGI (reference sequence). The J segment lost 7 bases and the V segment lost 7 bases, leaving 4 bases of the junction unmatched. The CDR3 consists of 13 residues. CDR3 sequence (DNA): TGTGCCAGCATTGGGACAGTCAATTCACCCCTCCACTTT. Residues: CASIGTVNSPLHF.

This clone was counted between two and nine times. This chain uses TRBV30 with TRBJ1-6; D might be TRBD1 (5 bases). The CDR3 length is 13 residues. Trimming left V 8 bases short and J 5 bases short, with 13 bases between. CDR1 GTSNPN and CDR2 SVGIG come from the germline V gene (reference sequence). CDR3 bases: TGTGCCCGCCGGACACAAGATAATTCACCCCTCCACTTT. Translation gives CARRTQDNSPLHF.

This clone was observed a handful of times. The chain employs TRBV14 and TRBJ1-1; D is unclear. With 4 bases removed from V and 0 bases from J, the gap between germline ends came to 6 bases. The CDR3 loop spans 13 amino acids. Germline assignment: CDR1 SGHDN and CDR2 FVKESK. CDR3 residues: CASSRMLNTEAFF. The CDR3 DNA reads TGTGCCAGCAGCCGTATGCTGAACACTGAAGCTTTCTTT.

J is TRBJ2-7 and V is TRBV27, with 7 bases fitting TRBD1. Per germline, CDR1 MNHEY and CDR2 SMNVEV (reference sequence). CDR3 length equals 15 residues. V lost 0 bases, J lost 3 bases, and 5 bases stayed unmatched. CDR3 in DNA: TGTGCCAGCAGTTTATCGAAAGGGGGCGGCTACGAGCAGTACTTC. As protein: CASSLSKGGGYEQYF.